One and the same sample provided the 32 T cell receptor beta chains below, sequenced in a study of identical twins. TCRdb recomputed calls from the 5' RACE reads with MiXCR, one row per CDR3 protein. The data hold 450,000 or so distinct CDR3 sequences, with 14% observed a single time. These data were also reused for a study on yellow fever vaccine responses in identical twins.

The material sequenced was CD4+ T cells sorted from blood. These receptors came from a woman aged 18-29 years in good health.

This clonotype was seen at least ten times. J is TRBJ1-5 and V is TRBV6-1; D perhaps matches TRBD1 (6 bases). The germline V and J ends were trimmed by 0 bases and 2 bases, with 11 bases remaining between them. Per germline, CDR1 MNHNS and CDR2 SASEGT. This CDR3 has 16 amino acids. The CDR3 protein is CASSEAGQGRNQPQHF. The CDR3, as DNA: TGTGCCAGCAGTGAAGCGGGGCAGGGGCGCAATCAGCCCCAGCATTTT.

This chain uses TRBV29-1 with TRBJ2-7, with D uncertain. Per germline, CDR1 SQVTM and CDR2 ANQGSEA. V shed 1 base and J shed 3 bases, with 10 bases lying between them. This CDR3 has 13 amino acids. CDR3 in DNA: TGCAGCGTTGAAGGAGAGGCCGGCTACGAGCAGTACTTC. As protein: CSVEGEAGYEQYF.

There are many counts of this clonotype. The J gene is TRBJ2-7, the V gene TRBV7-2, with 11 positions matching TRBD1. The germline gives CDR1 SGHTA, CDR2 FQGNSA. Trimming took 3 bases from V and 4 from J; bases not matched to a gene: 5. CDR3 size: 15 residues. The CDR3 DNA sequence: TGTGCCAGCAGCTTGGGGACAGGGGGAGGATACGAGCAGTACTTC. It is translated as CASSLGTGGGYEQYF.

This clonotype was counted a few times. The CDR3 nucleotides read TGCAGTGCTAGAAGCCGTTTGGGGACCTACAATGAGCAGTTCTTC. As protein: CSARSRLGTYNEQFF. V usage is TRBV20-1 and J usage is TRBJ2-1; the D is unclear. Germline CDR1 reads DFQATT; CDR2 reads SNEGSKA (reference sequence). The CDR3 is 15 residues long. Trimming left V 2 bases short and J 2 bases short, with 13 bases between.

The table lists this clonotype with many counts. The V and J genes are TRBV15 and TRBJ1-5; D is undetermined. CDR1 is LNHNV, CDR2 YYDKDF, per germline (reference sequence). Between the trimmed V and J ends, which lost 0 bases and 4 bases, there was a span of 1 base. The CDR3 runs 12 residues. The CDR3 sequence: CATSRDNQPQHF. Here the CDR3 DNA reads TGTGCCACCAGCAGAGATAATCAGCCCCAGCATTTT. The full variable domain, with the rest looked up from reference TRBV15 and TRBJ1-5, is DAMVIQNPRYQVTQFGKPVTLSCSQTLNHNVMYWYQQKSSQAPKLLFHYYDKDFNNEADTPDNFQSRRPNTSFCFLDIRSPGLGDTAMYLCATSRDNQPQHFGDGTRLSIL.

This sequence joins TRBV7-8 and TRBJ2-3; no definite D call. The CDR3 is 17 residues long. V lost 5 bases and J lost 3, with 21 bases in between. Germline lookup yields CDR1 SGHVS and CDR2 FQNEAQ. In DNA form, the CDR3 reads TGTGCCAGCAGCCGCTGGTGGTCGGAAAAGGAGACAGATACGCAGTATTTT. Its protein product is CASSRWWSEKETDTQYF.

The chain joins TRBV4-1 to TRBJ2-7; 10 positions match TRBD2. The junction had 5 bases not matched to a gene; V was cut back by 1 base and J by 2 bases. CDR3 length equals 16 residues. Per germline, CDR1 MGHRA and CDR2 YSYEKL. CDR3 nucleotide sequence: TGCGCCAGCAGCCAAGGATTTAGCGGGGGGCCCTACGAGCAGTACTTC. It encodes CASSQGFSGGPYEQYF.

The gene calls are TRBV4-1 and TRBJ2-1, with TRBD2 matching over 9 bases. The V and J ends lost 4 bases and 15 bases, in that order; junction bases with no gene match: 19. CDR3 length: 16 amino acids. Germline V lookup: CDR1 MGHRA, CDR2 YSYEKL. CDR3 amino acids: CASSRVAGGPPGSSFF. CDR3 nucleotide sequence: TGCGCCAGCAGCCGAGTGGCGGGAGGGCCGCCAGGGAGTTCGTTCTTC.

V and J are TRBV6-2 or TRBV6-3 and TRBJ2-5; 7 nucleotides agree with TRBD2. The ends lost 6 bases at V and 5 bases at J; junction bases unmatched: 6. Per germline, CDR1 MNHEY and CDR2 SVGEGT. This CDR3 comprises 13 residues. CDR3 sequence: CASRSSGVETQYF. The DNA for the CDR3 is TGTGCCAGCAGGTCAAGCGGGGTGGAGACCCAGTACTTC.

The CDR3 here is CASSLVQETNTEAFF. CDR3 coding DNA: TGTGCCAGCTCCCTGGTCCAGGAGACTAACACTGAAGCTTTCTTT. V is TRBV18 and J is TRBJ1-1; no firm D call. The CDR3 loop spans 15 amino acids. Germline CDR1 is KGHSH and CDR2 is LQKENI. The ends were cut back, 6 bases at V and 2 bases at J, with 16 bases in the middle.

This clonotype has more than one count but fewer than ten. The V gene is TRBV20-1, the J gene TRBJ2-3; a possible D gene is TRBD2 (6 bases). The germline V gene encodes CDR1 DFQATT and CDR2 SNEGSKA (reference sequence). Trimming shortened V by 0 bases and J by 3 bases, and 10 bases separated the two germline ends. The CDR3 runs to 14 residues. The CDR3 loop is CSAREGTGTDTQYF. Here the CDR3 DNA reads TGCAGTGCTAGAGAGGGGACTGGAACAGATACGCAGTATTTT.

This clonotype was detected ten times or more. The V gene is TRBV6-1, the J gene TRBJ1-1, with a possible D match to TRBD1 (5 bases). The CDR3 totals 14 residues. Germline CDR1 MNHNS, CDR2 SASEGT. V lost 3 bases and J lost 5, with 13 bases in between. This CDR3 is CASSDPGGGTEAFF. The CDR3 coding sequence is TGTGCCAGCAGTGACCCTGGGGGGGGGACTGAAGCTTTCTTT.

This clonotype has more than one count but fewer than ten. This chain connects TRBV19 to TRBJ2-5; TRBD1 is a possible D gene (6 bases). V gave up 5 bases and J gave up 2 bases, with 12 bases separating them. Germline V lookup: CDR1 LNHDA, CDR2 SQIVND (reference sequence). The CDR3 loop spans 14 amino acids. CDR3 protein: CASSGTHLQETQYF. For the CDR3, the DNA is TGTGCCAGTAGTGGGACACACCTTCAAGAGACCCAGTACTTC. Using reference TRBV19 and TRBJ2-5 for the parts outside the CDR3, the full variable domain is DGGITQSPKYLFRKEGQNVTLSCEQNLNHDAMYWYRQDPGQGLRLIYYSQIVNDFQKGDIAEGYSVSREKKESFPLTVTSAQKNPTAFYLCASSGTHLQETQYFGPGTRLLVL.

This clonotype showed up just a few times. The chain uses TRBV27 and TRBJ2-7, with TRBD1 matching 8 bases. The CDR3 is made up of 14 amino acids. The germline gives CDR1 MNHEY, CDR2 SMNVEV (reference sequence). V trimming: 5 bases; J trimming: 3 bases; junction bases outside the gene matches: 6. CDR3 DNA: TGTGCCAGCAGTACCGCCGGGACAGGCTACGAGCAGTACTTC. It codes for CASSTAGTGYEQYF.

This clonotype was picked up a small number of times. The chain recombines TRBV7-8 with TRBJ2-7, with D possibly TRBD1 on 7 matching bases. CDR1 is SGHVS, CDR2 FQNEAQ, per germline. The CDR3 runs to 16 residues. V shed 1 base and J shed 3 bases, with 16 bases lying between them. CDR3 protein: CASSLVGGQSNYEQYF. CDR3 nucleotide sequence: TGTGCCAGCAGCTTAGTCGGGGGACAGAGCAACTACGAGCAGTACTTC.

V is TRBV28 and J is TRBJ2-2; no definite D call. V was trimmed by 5 bases and J by 2 bases, leaving 9 bases between them. The germline gives CDR1 MDHEN, CDR2 SYDVKM. The CDR3 consists of 14 residues. This CDR3 reads CASSPQSNTGELFF. CDR3 DNA: TGTGCCAGCAGTCCCCAGAGTAACACCGGGGAGCTGTTTTTT.

This clonotype has more than one count but fewer than ten. The rearrangement joins TRBV24-1 to TRBJ2-3, with D unclear. Germline V gene lookup returns CDR1 KGHDR and CDR2 SFDVKD. This CDR3 has 13 amino acids. V was cut by 9 bases and J by 0 bases, with 9 bases left in between. This CDR3 reads CATGSASTDTQYF. CDR3 nucleotide sequence: TGTGCCACCGGCTCCGCAAGCACAGATACGCAGTATTTT.

The chain couples TRBV7-3 to TRBJ2-1; a possible D gene is TRBD2 (6 bases). Germline V lookup: CDR1 SGHTA, CDR2 FQGTGA. Trimming cost V 3 bases and J 2 bases, with 11 bases left between them. This CDR3 has 15 amino acids. In nucleotides, the CDR3 is TGTGCCAGCAGCTTTTTAGGAGGGGCCTACAATGAGCAGTTCTTC. It codes for CASSFLGGAYNEQFF.

This rearrangement joins TRBV12-3 or TRBV12-4 to TRBJ1-5, with D perhaps matching TRBD1 (5 bases). V lost 1 base to trimming and J lost 3 bases, with 10 bases between them. The CDR3 extends over 15 amino acids. CDR3 loop: CASSLGPRDNQPQHF. The CDR3, as DNA: TGTGCCAGCAGTTTAGGTCCCAGGGACAATCAGCCCCAGCATTTT.

The V and J genes are TRBV20-1 and TRBJ2-3; D unclear. The CDR3 consists of 11 residues. Germline-derived CDR1 and CDR2 are DFQATT and SNEGSKA (reference sequence). This CDR3 is CAERGTDTQYF. CDR3 coding DNA: TGCGCCGAAAGGGGCACAGATACGCAGTATTTT.

This clonotype showed up just a few times. The V gene is TRBV2, the J gene TRBJ2-1, with D possibly being TRBD1 (5 bases). This CDR3 has 13 residues. Germline V CDR1 and CDR2: SNHLY, FYNNEI. V was pared by 1 base and J by 9 bases, with 10 bases between. CDR3 nucleotide sequence: TGTGCCAGCAGTGAAGAAGCGCAGGGTGAGCAGTTCTTC. It yields the protein CASSEEAQGEQFF.

The rearrangement links TRBV5-1 to TRBJ2-5, with a possible D match to TRBD2 (6 bases). The V gene's germline CDR1 is SGHRS and CDR2 YFSETQ. Trimming removed 4 bases from V and 4 bases from J, with 11 bases in between. There are 13 residues in the CDR3. CDR3 sequence: CASSGPGLETQYF. CDR3 coding DNA: TGCGCCAGCAGCGGTCCGGGACTAGAGACCCAGTACTTC.

J is TRBJ2-3 and V is TRBV4-1; TRBD1 matches 7 bases. Trimming cost V 3 bases and J 0 bases; bases outside gene matches: 18. CDR1 MGHRA and CDR2 YSYEKL come from the germline V gene. This CDR3 region has 20 residues. CDR3 DNA: TGCGCCAGCAGCCAGGACCAAATTTCGAGAGGGGGCCGAAGCACAGATACGCAGTATTTT. It encodes CASSQDQISRGGRSTDTQYF.

This rearrangement joins TRBV12-3 or TRBV12-4 to TRBJ2-6; D may correspond to TRBD1 or TRBD2 (5 bases each). The CDR3 is 15 residues long. Trimming took off 2 bases at V and 2 bases at J, with 7 bases between the two ends. Written as DNA, the CDR3 is TGTGCCAGCAGTTTAACGGGACCTGGGGCCAACGTCCTGACTTTC. This sequence encodes CASSLTGPGANVLTF.

J is TRBJ2-5 and V is TRBV5-6; TRBD1 aligns across 8 bases. V lost 1 base to trimming and J lost 4 bases; unmatched junction nucleotides: 9. Germline CDR1 and CDR2: SGHDT and YYEEEE. The CDR3 has 16 residues. The DNA for the CDR3 is TGTGCCAGCAGCTTGTTCACAGGGGGTTCGTCAGAGACCCAGTACTTC. Protein sequence: CASSLFTGGSSETQYF. Complete variable domain (other parts from reference TRBV5-6 and TRBJ2-5): DAGVTQSPTHLIKTRGQQVTLRCSPKSGHDTVSWYQQALGQGPQFIFQYYEEEERQRGNFPDRFSGHQFPNYSSELNVNALLLGDSALYLCASSLFTGGSSETQYFGPGTRLLVL.

This chain uses TRBV10-1 with TRBJ2-3, with 8 bases fitting TRBD2. Germline values: CDR1 WNHNN, CDR2 SYGVQD (reference sequence). Germline trimming cut 4 bases from V and 3 bases from J; bases unmatched to any gene: 3. This CDR3 is 14 amino acids long. CDR3 residues: CASSATSVTDTQYF. The CDR3 DNA follows: TGCGCCAGCAGTGCGACTAGCGTAACAGATACGCAGTATTTT.

This clonotype was seen a few times. The rearrangement uses TRBV3-1 and TRBJ2-1, with D possibly matching TRBD2 (6 bases). The germline V gene has CDR1 LGHDT and CDR2 YNNKEL (reference sequence). Trimming shortened V by 4 bases and J by 7 bases, and 14 bases separated the two germline ends. This CDR3 has 14 amino acids. The CDR3 DNA reads as TGTGCCAGCAGCCCGGGCTGGGGGGTGAATGAGCAGTTCTTC. It is translated as CASSPGWGVNEQFF.

V and J are TRBV20-1 and TRBJ2-3, with TRBD1 matching 9 bases. CDR1 is DFQATT, CDR2 SNEGSKA, per germline (reference sequence). The CDR3 runs 14 residues. Trimming took 3 bases from V and 2 from J; bases not matched to a gene: 3. CDR3 loop: CSASGTGITDTQYF. CDR3 nucleotide sequence: TGCAGTGCTAGCGGGACAGGGATCACAGATACGCAGTATTTT.

The chain uses TRBV6-2 or TRBV6-3 and TRBJ2-7; D not resolved. Germline CDR1 MNHEY, CDR2 SVGEGT. This CDR3 is built from 12 residues. Trimming cost V 0 bases and J 9 bases, with 9 bases left between them. The CDR3 DNA is TGTGCCAGCAGTTACTCGCTTCTGGGGCAGTACTTC. Amino acid sequence: CASSYSLLGQYF.

The gene calls are TRBV20-1 and TRBJ2-2; TRBD2 agrees at 10 bases. Trimming at V came to 2 bases and at J to 4 bases, leaving 4 bases not matched to a gene. CDR1 DFQATT and CDR2 SNEGSKA come from the germline V gene (reference sequence). The CDR3 extends over 15 amino acids. The CDR3 DNA follows: TGCAGTGCTAGAAGGCTAGCGGGAGTCACCGGGGAGCTGTTTTTT. Amino acid sequence: CSARRLAGVTGELFF.

This clonotype was observed a handful of times. This chain links TRBV7-9 with TRBJ2-7, with D perhaps matching TRBD1 (5 bases). The germline CDR1 and CDR2 sequences are SEHNR and FQNEAQ (reference sequence). V lost 4 bases, J lost 7 bases, and 20 bases lay in between. The length of the CDR3 is 15 residues. In nucleotides, the CDR3 is TGTGCCAGCAGCTCCCCCTCGATAAGGGGCGAGGAGCAGTACTTC. Its translation: CASSSPSIRGEEQYF.

In its sample, this clonotype was seen a few times. This chain uses TRBV12-3 or TRBV12-4 with TRBJ2-3; 7 bases line up with TRBD2. The CDR3 contains 15 residues. Trimming removed 3 bases from V and 3 bases from J; junction bases left unmatched: 6. The CDR3: CASSFDARGTDTQYF. CDR3 coding DNA: TGTGCCAGCAGTTTCGACGCGCGGGGGACAGATACGCAGTATTTT.